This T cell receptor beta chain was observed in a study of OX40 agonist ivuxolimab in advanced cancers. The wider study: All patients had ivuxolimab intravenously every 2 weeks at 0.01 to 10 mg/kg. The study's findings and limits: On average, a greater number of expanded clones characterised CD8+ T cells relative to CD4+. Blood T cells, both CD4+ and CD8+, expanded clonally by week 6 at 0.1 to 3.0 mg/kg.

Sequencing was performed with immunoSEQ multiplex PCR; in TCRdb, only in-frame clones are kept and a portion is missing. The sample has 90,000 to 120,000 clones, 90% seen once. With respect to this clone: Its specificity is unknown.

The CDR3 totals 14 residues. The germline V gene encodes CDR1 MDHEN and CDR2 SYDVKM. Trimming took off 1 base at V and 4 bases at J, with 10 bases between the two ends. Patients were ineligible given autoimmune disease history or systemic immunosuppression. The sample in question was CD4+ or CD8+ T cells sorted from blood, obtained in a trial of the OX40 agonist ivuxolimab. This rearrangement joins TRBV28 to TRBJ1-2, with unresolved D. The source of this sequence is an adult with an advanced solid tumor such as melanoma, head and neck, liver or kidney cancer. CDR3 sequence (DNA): TGTGCCAGCAGTTTATTGATACAGAGCTATGGCTACACCTTC. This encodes CASSLLIQSYGYTF.